This T cell receptor beta chain comes out of a study of blood T cells in healthy people across ages. Through a sample-barcoded 5' primer and a J-beta primer mix, a second PCR was run for 7 to 11 cycles. Each CDR3 protein is one row after TCRdb ran MiXCR on the 5' RACE reads. Seen here are approximately 1.5 million distinct CDR3 sequences, roughly 32% observed once, and the top ten hold 11%. General study points: With age, beta diversity per million T cells declined roughly linearly, significantly by approximately 40.

The CDR3 sequence is 13 residues long. The germline V gene has CDR1 MNHNS and CDR2 SASEGT. V was trimmed by 2 bases and J by 4 bases, leaving 8 bases between them. As regards this clonotype: Its antigen remains unidentified.

The specimen sequenced was blood. This receptor was obtained from a young woman in good health. The chain carries TRBV6-1 and TRBJ1-2; TRBD1 is a possible D gene (6 bases). The CDR3 bases are TGTGCCAGCAGTGAATGGGGGGCCTATGGCTACACCTTC. This translates into CASSEWGAYGYTF.